This T cell receptor (beta chain) was captured by sequencing in a study of shared T cell receptors in the human thymus. Only in-frame clones appear in the TCRdb table, and some are missing; sequencing was by immunoSEQ multiplex PCR. The profile shows some 660,000 clones, about 90% of them singletons. The ends lost 11 bases at V and 2 bases at J; junction bases unmatched: 11. The CDR3 sequence is 14 residues long. Per the germline V gene, CDR1 is SNHLY and CDR2 is FYNNEI. These data also featured in a second study, about human thymus T cells.

What was sequenced was thymocytes. The chain combines TRBV2 with TRBJ2-5, with 7 bases fitting TRBD1. This receptor was obtained from a boy under two years old with a congenital heart defect. Here the CDR3 reads CASKFPTGQETQYF. The CDR3 region has the DNA TGTGCCTCTAAATTCCCGACAGGGCAAGAGACCCAGTACTTC.